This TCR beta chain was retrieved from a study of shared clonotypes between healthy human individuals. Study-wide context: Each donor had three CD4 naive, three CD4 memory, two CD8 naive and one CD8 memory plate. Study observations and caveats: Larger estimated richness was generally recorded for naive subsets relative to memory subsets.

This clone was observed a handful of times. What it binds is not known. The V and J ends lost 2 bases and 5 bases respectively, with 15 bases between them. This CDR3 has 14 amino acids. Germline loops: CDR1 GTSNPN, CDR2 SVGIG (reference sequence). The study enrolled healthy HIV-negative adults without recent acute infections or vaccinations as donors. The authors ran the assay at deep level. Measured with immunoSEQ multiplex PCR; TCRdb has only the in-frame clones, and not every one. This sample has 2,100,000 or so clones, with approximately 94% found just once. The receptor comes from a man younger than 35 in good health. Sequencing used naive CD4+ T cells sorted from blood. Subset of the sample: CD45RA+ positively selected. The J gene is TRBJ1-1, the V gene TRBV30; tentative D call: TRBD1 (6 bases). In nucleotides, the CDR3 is TGTGCCTGGAGTTGGGGGACACGCGGGACTGAAGCTTTCTTT. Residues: CAWSWGTRGTEAFF.